The clone carrying this T cell receptor beta chain was detected a few times. This sample is drawn from a study of T-cell memory formation after mild COVID-19. TCRdb itself ran the 5' RACE reads through MiXCR, one entry per CDR3 protein. The sample has about 190,000 distinct CDR3 sequences, around 19% seen once. Germline CDR1 and CDR2: SGHTA and FQGTGA. The V gene lost 5 bases and the J gene lost 5 bases, with 14 bases spanning the gap. The CDR3 has 14 amino acids. This rearrangement joins TRBV7-3 to TRBJ2-3, with TRBD1 as a possible D gene (5 bases). Sequenced: PBMCs or a T cell subset sorted from them (not recorded which). The receptor was isolated from an adult woman who had mild COVID-19 (a few samples of this study predate the infection). Cell type and time point are not known. The CDR3 nucleotides are TGTGCCAGCAGCACAGCCCAGGGTGGAGATACGCAGTATTTT. Translating gives CASSTAQGGDTQYF.